This T cell receptor (beta chain) was observed in a study of blood T cell repertoires in COVID-19. Original processing notes: Researchers report that nucleated cell counts were estimated from reference gene primer amplification. The assay was immunoSEQ multiplex PCR, and TCRdb's table has in-frame clones only and misses some. That table gives V, J and clone size, and the DNA gave D and trimming. The repertoire consists of hundreds of thousands of clones, with about nine tenths occurring once and the leading ten covering about 1.7%. This clone appeared a single time. There are 16 residues in the CDR3. Per the germline V gene, CDR1 is MDHEN and CDR2 is SYDVKM. V lost 4 bases and J lost 8, with 18 bases in between. Two negative PCRs, clearance, or symptom resolution were required of recovered Cohort 3 donors.

This TCR came from a middle-aged man who had recovered from COVID-19. The sequenced material came from PBMCs or T cells enriched from blood (not recorded which). This chain connects TRBV28 to TRBJ1-6; D remains ambiguous. CDR3 region: CASSSRLGRADSPLHF. CDR3 DNA: TGTGCCAGCAGTTCACGTCTGGGGAGGGCGGATTCACCCCTCCACTTT. The complete variable domain, with remaining parts taken from reference TRBV28 and TRBJ1-6, reads DVKVTQSSRYLVKRTGEKVFLECVQDMDHENMFWYRQDPGLGLRLIYFSYDVKMKEKGDIPEGYSVSREKKERFSLILESASTNQTSMYLCASSSRLGRADSPLHFGNGTRLTVT.